Shown below are 22 T cell receptor beta chains from a single sample sequenced in a study of T cell changes during pregnancy in multiple sclerosis. The data were produced by immunoSEQ multiplex PCR, yet TCRdb's version contains in-frame clones alone and is incomplete. Counted here are tens of thousands of clones, 85% to 95% occurring once; the ten biggest clones make up approximately 2.8%. The sample consisted of CD8+ T cells from peripheral blood mononuclear cells, taken in the third trimester of pregnancy. The receptors originated from a female donor in good health, enrolled as a control in a pregnancy study.

The V call is TRBV27, the J call TRBJ1-2; 10 positions agree with TRBD1. The V gene end was trimmed by 2 bases and the J gene end by 5 bases; junction bases not matched to a gene: 5. The CDR3 spans 15 residues. CDR1 and CDR2 from the germline V gene are MNHEY and SMNVEV (reference sequence). CDR3 in DNA: TGTGCCAGCAGTTTAGCTGCGGGACAGGGGTATGGCTACACCTTC. Translating it yields CASSLAAGQGYGYTF.

The chain uses TRBV4-3 and TRBJ2-2; possible D gene TRBD1, 6 bases. This CDR3 region has 13 residues. Germline lookup yields CDR1 LGHNA and CDR2 YSLEER. The V gene lost 4 bases and the J gene lost 6 bases, with 9 bases spanning the gap. CDR3 sequence: CASSLGGPGELFF. CDR3 bases: TGCGCCAGCAGCCTAGGGGGTCCCGGGGAGCTGTTTTTT.

The V and J genes are TRBV2 and TRBJ1-1, with D uncertain. CDR3 size: 13 residues. From germline, CDR1 is SNHLY and CDR2 FYNNEI. Trimming stripped 2 bases from V and 10 bases from J, with 14 bases between. CDR3: CASSEMAGLGAFF. Here the CDR3 DNA reads TGTGCCAGCAGTGAAATGGCGGGTTTGGGAGCTTTCTTT.

This clone appeared a single time. This chain uses TRBV7-9 with TRBJ1-1; TRBD1 matches 9 bases. With V trimmed by 2 bases and J by 11 bases, 12 bases remained unmatched. The germline V gene has CDR1 SEHNR and CDR2 FQNEAQ (reference sequence). The CDR3 sequence is 15 residues long. The DNA of the CDR3 is TGTGCCAGCAGCTTAAATACAGGGGGCTGGGTGGCGGCTTTCTTT. Translated, it gives CASSLNTGGWVAAFF.

In nucleotides, the CDR3 is TGTGCCAGCAGCTTATCCCCGGGACAGGGCTCTTTCTATGGCTACACCTTC. This translates into CASSLSPGQGSFYGYTF. This chain uses TRBV7-8 with TRBJ1-2; TRBD1 matches at 9 bases. Germline CDR1 reads SGHVS; CDR2 reads FQNEAQ. This CDR3 comprises 17 residues. After removal of 2 bases from V and 4 bases from J, the junction contained 11 bases not matched to a gene.

This rearrangement joins TRBV7-9 to TRBJ1-1; D may be TRBD1 (5 bases). Trimming took off 4 bases at V and 6 bases at J, with 6 bases between the two ends. This CDR3 is built from 11 residues. Germline assignment: CDR1 SEHNR and CDR2 FQNEAQ (reference sequence). This CDR3 reads CASSSGAEAFF. The CDR3 nucleotides are TGTGCCAGCAGCTCGGGGGCTGAAGCTTTCTTT.

This chain uses TRBV14 with TRBJ1-3; D unclear. There are 11 residues in the CDR3. The germline gives CDR1 SGHDN, CDR2 FVKESK. Trimming shortened V by 4 bases and J by 4 bases, and 2 bases separated the two germline ends. DNA of the CDR3: TGTGCCAGCAGCCCAGGAAACACCATATATTTT. Protein product: CASSPGNTIYF.

The genes are TRBV5-4 and TRBJ1-6; 8 bases map to TRBD1. Germline CDR1 and CDR2: SGHNT and YYREEE (reference sequence). The J segment lost 8 bases and the V segment lost 3 bases, leaving 10 bases of the junction unmatched. The CDR3 is 16 amino acids. In DNA, the CDR3 is TGTGCCAGCAGCTCGATGGACAGGGCGTTGGATTCACCCCTCCACTTT. Protein sequence: CASSSMDRALDSPLHF. Full variable domain (missing parts from reference TRBV5-4 and TRBJ1-6): ETGVTQSPTHLIKTRGQQVTLRCSSQSGHNTVSWYQQALGQGPQFIFQYYREEENGRGNFPPRFSGLQFPNYSSELNVNALELDDSALYLCASSSMDRALDSPLHFGNGTRLTVT.

This chain links TRBV4-3 with TRBJ1-3; 7 bases are shared with TRBD1. This CDR3 has 17 amino acids. Trimming cost V 1 base and J 0 bases; bases outside gene matches: 6. The germline V gene encodes CDR1 LGHNA and CDR2 YSLEER. The CDR3 DNA sequence: TGCGCCAGCAGCCAAGCTTACAGGGACAGCTCTGGAAACACCATATATTTT. The encoded protein is CASSQAYRDSSGNTIYF.

This clone appeared a single time. The V gene is TRBV5-6, the J gene TRBJ2-5; 10 bases map to TRBD1. The last part of the DNA fits TRBJ2-7 better; the J call may be wrong. Germline CDR1 reads SGHDT; CDR2 reads YYEEEE. The CDR3 has 15 residues. In DNA form, the CDR3 reads TGTGCCAGCAGGCTGCGGGACAGGGGTTTCTACGAGCAGTACTTC. Its protein product is CASRLRDRGFYEQYF.

The gene calls are TRBV4-2 and TRBJ2-7; TRBD1 matches at 9 bases. The germline gives CDR1 LGHNA, CDR2 YNFKEQ. The CDR3 is 14 amino acids. V shed 6 bases and J 0 bases; nucleotides not matched to a gene: 3. Written as DNA, the CDR3 is TGTGCCAGCAGAGGGACAGGGAGCTCCTACGAGCAGTACTTC. Translated, it gives CASRGTGSSYEQYF.

This chain joins TRBV4-2 and TRBJ1-5; TRBD1 aligns across 7 bases. Trimming at V came to 4 bases and at J to 5 bases, leaving 2 bases not matched to a gene. Germline CDR1 reads LGHNA; CDR2 reads YNFKEQ. This CDR3 contains 13 residues. CDR3 nucleotides: TGTGCCAGCAGCCCTGGGACAGATCAGCCCCAGCATTTT. Translated, it gives CASSPGTDQPQHF.

This clone appeared once. This chain links TRBV4-1 with TRBJ2-7, with 10 bases lining up with TRBD1. V was pared by 0 bases and J by 4 bases, with 3 bases of the junction left unmatched. The CDR3 has 15 residues. Germline V gene sequence: CDR1 MGHRA, CDR2 YSYEKL. The CDR3 spells CASSQERQGAYEQYF. Here the CDR3 DNA reads TGCGCCAGCAGCCAAGAGAGACAGGGGGCGTACGAGCAGTACTTC.

J is TRBJ1-2 and V is TRBV7-3; perhaps TRBD1 as D (5 bases). This CDR3 contains 15 residues. Trimming stripped 5 bases from V and 6 bases from J, with 19 bases between. Germline V gives CDR1 SGHTA, CDR2 FQGTGA. CDR3 coding DNA: TGTGCCAGCAGCCTAAACGGGTTTGTACAGGATGGCTACACCTTC. Amino acids: CASSLNGFVQDGYTF.

This clone was counted once. V usage is TRBV11-2 and J usage is TRBJ2-5; D perhaps matches TRBD2 (6 bases). CDR1 is SGHAT, CDR2 FQNNGV, per germline. V lost 5 bases to trimming and J lost 7 bases, with 11 bases between them. This CDR3 comprises 12 residues. CDR3 sequence: CASSPRGGTQYF. The CDR3 DNA sequence: TGTGCCAGCAGCCCCCGGGGAGGGACCCAGTACTTC.

V gene TRBV2 combines with J gene TRBJ1-5, with a possible D match to TRBD1 (6 bases). Between the trimmed V and J ends, which lost 8 bases and 4 bases, there was a span of 12 bases. This CDR3 comprises 13 residues. In germline, CDR1 is SNHLY, CDR2 FYNNEI. DNA of the CDR3: TGTGCCAGCCGACGACAGGCGAATCAGCCCCAGCATTTT. Protein sequence: CASRRQANQPQHF.

The rearrangement links TRBV2 to TRBJ1-1; 9 nucleotides align to TRBD1. This CDR3 region has 15 residues. Trimming took 7 bases from V and 1 from J; bases not matched to a gene: 7. Germline V CDR1 and CDR2: SNHLY, FYNNEI. CDR3 coding DNA: TGTGCCAGCACCTCTCGGGACAGGGAGAACACTGAAGCTTTCTTT. Its protein is CASTSRDRENTEAFF.

The chain employs TRBV9 and TRBJ2-2, with 11 bases matching TRBD1. Germline trimming cut 0 bases from V and 6 bases from J; bases unmatched to any gene: 4. The CDR3 consists of 16 residues. CDR1 is SGDLS and CDR2 is YYNGEE in the germline V gene. CDR3 sequence reads: CASSVVGTGGSGELFF. The CDR3 bases are TGTGCCAGCAGCGTAGTTGGGACAGGGGGGTCCGGGGAGCTGTTTTTT. Complete variable domain (other parts from reference TRBV9 and TRBJ2-2): DSGVTQTPKHLITATGQRVTLRCSPRSGDLSVYWYQQSLDQGLQFLIQYYNGEERAKGNILERFSAQQFPDLHSELNLSSLELGDSALYFCASSVVGTGGSGELFFGEGSRLTVL.

The chain links TRBV6-5 to TRBJ2-7, with 8 nucleotides matching TRBD1. Germline V gene lookup returns CDR1 MNHEY and CDR2 SVGAGI. This CDR3 contains 14 residues. The J segment lost 2 bases and the V segment lost 5 bases, leaving 5 bases of the junction unmatched. The CDR3 DNA reads as TGTGCCAGCAGTCGACAGGGGCGACCCTACGAGCAGTACTTC. It encodes CASSRQGRPYEQYF.

This sequence joins TRBV2 and TRBJ1-5, with D perhaps TRBD1 (6 bases). V shed 8 bases and J shed 3 bases, with 14 bases lying between them. Per the germline V gene, CDR1 is SNHLY and CDR2 is FYNNEI. The length of the CDR3 is 14 residues. CDR3 nucleotides: TGTGCCAGCGGGGAAGGGGACAACAATCAGCCCCAGCATTTT. Translation gives CASGEGDNNQPQHF. The full variable domain, rest sourced from reference TRBV2 and TRBJ1-5, is EPEVTQTPSHQVTQMGQEVILRCVPISNHLYFYWYRQILGQKVEFLVSFYNNEISEKSEIFDDQFSVERPDGSNFTLKIRSTKLEDSAMYFCASGEGDNNQPQHFGDGTRLSIL.

The rearrangement uses TRBV12-5 and TRBJ1-2; D call uncertain. Trimming removed 2 bases at V and 5 bases at J, with 9 bases between. This CDR3 contains 13 residues. Germline CDR1 and CDR2: LGHNT and FRNRAP. The CDR3 region has the DNA TGTGCTAGTGGTTTGTTTCCACATTATGGCTACACCTTC. It codes for CASGLFPHYGYTF.

This clone turned up a few times. The V call is TRBV7-9, the J call TRBJ1-5, with D unresolved. Germline CDR1 and CDR2: SEHNR and FQNEAQ (reference sequence). V was pared by 1 base and J by 4 bases, with 8 bases between. This CDR3 has 14 residues. This CDR3 is CASSLVGRNQPQHF. In DNA form, the CDR3 reads TGTGCCAGCAGCTTAGTGGGCAGAAATCAGCCCCAGCATTTT.